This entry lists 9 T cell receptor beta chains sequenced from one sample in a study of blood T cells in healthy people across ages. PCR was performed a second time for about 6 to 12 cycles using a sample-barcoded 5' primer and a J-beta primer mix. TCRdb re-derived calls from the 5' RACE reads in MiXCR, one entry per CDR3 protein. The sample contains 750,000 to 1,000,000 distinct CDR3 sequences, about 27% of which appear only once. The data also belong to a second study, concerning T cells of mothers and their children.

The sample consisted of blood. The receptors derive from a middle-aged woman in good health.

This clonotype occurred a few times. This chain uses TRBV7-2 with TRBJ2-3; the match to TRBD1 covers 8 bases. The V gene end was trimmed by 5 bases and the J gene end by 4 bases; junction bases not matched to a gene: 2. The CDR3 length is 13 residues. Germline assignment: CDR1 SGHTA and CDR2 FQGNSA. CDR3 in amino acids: CASSQGAADTQYF. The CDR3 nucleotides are TGTGCCAGCAGCCAGGGGGCCGCAGATACGCAGTATTTT.

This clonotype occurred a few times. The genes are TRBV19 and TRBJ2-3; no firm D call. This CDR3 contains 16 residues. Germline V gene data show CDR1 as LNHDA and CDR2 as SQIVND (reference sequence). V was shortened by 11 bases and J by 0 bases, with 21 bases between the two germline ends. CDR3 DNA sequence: TGTGCCTCGGGTACGGGCGTCCTTGCTAGCACAGATACGCAGTATTTT. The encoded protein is CASGTGVLASTDTQYF.

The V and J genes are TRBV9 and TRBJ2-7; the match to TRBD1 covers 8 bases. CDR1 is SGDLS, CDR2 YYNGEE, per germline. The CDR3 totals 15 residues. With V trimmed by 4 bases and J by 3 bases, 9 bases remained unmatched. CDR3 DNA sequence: TGTGCCAGCAGCACAAGACAGGGGTCTATCTACGAGCAGTACTTC. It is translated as CASSTRQGSIYEQYF.

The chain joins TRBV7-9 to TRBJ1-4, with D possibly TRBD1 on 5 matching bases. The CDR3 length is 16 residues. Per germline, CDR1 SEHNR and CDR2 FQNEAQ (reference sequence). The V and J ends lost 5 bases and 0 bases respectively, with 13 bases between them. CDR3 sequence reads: CASSPTGAATNEKLFF. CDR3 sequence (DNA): TGTGCCAGCAGCCCGACCGGGGCTGCAACTAATGAAAAACTGTTTTTT. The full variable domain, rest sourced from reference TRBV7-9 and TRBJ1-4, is DTGVSQNPRHKITKRGQNVTFRCDPISEHNRLYWYRQTLGQGPEFLTYFQNEAQLEKSRLLSDRFSAERPKGSFSTLEIQRTEQGDSAMYLCASSPTGAATNEKLFFGSGTQLSVL.

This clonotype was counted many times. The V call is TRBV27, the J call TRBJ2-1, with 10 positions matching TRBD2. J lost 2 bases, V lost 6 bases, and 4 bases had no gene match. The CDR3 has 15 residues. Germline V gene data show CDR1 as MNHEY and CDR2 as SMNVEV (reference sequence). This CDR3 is CASRRSGGAYNEQFF. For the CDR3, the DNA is TGTGCCAGCAGGCGAAGCGGGGGGGCCTACAATGAGCAGTTCTTC.

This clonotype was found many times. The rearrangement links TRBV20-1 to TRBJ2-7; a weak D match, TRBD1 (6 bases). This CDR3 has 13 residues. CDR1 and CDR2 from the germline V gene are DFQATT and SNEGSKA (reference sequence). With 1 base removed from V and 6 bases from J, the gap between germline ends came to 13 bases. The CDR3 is CSARGGGYGEQYF. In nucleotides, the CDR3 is TGCAGTGCTAGAGGTGGGGGCTATGGCGAGCAGTACTTC.

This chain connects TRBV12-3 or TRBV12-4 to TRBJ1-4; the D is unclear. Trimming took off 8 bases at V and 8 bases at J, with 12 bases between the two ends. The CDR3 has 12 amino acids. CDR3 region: CASGPDREKLFF. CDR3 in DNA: TGTGCCAGCGGCCCCGATCGGGAAAAACTGTTTTTT.

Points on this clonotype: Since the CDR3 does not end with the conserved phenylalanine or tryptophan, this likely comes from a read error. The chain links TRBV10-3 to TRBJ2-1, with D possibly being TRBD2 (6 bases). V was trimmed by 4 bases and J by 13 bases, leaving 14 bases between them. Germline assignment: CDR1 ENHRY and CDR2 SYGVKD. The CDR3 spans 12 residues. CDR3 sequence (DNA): TGTGCCATCAGTGCCGGGGGAACGAATCAGTTCGTC. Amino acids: CAISAGGTNQFV.

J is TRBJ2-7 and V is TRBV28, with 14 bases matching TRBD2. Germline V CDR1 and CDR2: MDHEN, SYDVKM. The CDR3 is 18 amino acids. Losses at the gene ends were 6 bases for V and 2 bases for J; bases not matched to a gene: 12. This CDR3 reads CASRGTSGGLRLTYEQYF. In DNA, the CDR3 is TGTGCCAGCAGAGGGACTAGCGGGGGCCTCCGGCTAACCTACGAGCAGTACTTC.